This is a list of T cell receptor beta chains from one sample in a study of CXCR3-negative and CXCR3-positive naive CD8 T cells. TCRdb reprocessed the 5' RACE reads, keeping one entry per CDR3 protein, no DNA. The sample totals 65,000 to 75,000 distinct CDR3 sequences; its top ten clones hold about 1.5%. Material for sequencing was naive CXCR3- CD8+ T cells from blood. These receptors all stem from a human donor in good health. Some clones in this sample may be carry-over from other donors' samples. CDR3s include the opening cysteine and the closing phenylalanine or tryptophan. Some rows mark clone size as missing; the rest say once, few, many or name a class of expanded clone.

TRBV13	TRBJ1-1	NA	CASSRLGTEAFF
TRBV28	TRBJ2-3	NA	CASSLPVGTLANTQYF
TRBV29-1	TRBJ2-1	NA	CSVEDYLSYNEQFF
TRBV2	TRBJ2-1	NA	CASSGGTSDEQFF
TRBV7-2	TRBJ2-7	NA	CASSFPSKVPYEQYF
TRBV25-1	TRBJ2-2	NA	CASSGRQGWTGELFF
TRBV13	TRBJ2-7	NA	CASSAGQTQIYEQYF
TRBV18	TRBJ1-1	NA	CASSNRPDTEAFF
TRBV7-9	TRBJ1-1	NA	CASSPKVRYEAFF
TRBV12-3/TRBV12-4	TRBJ2-5	NA	CASSLLAGEETQYF
TRBV12-3/TRBV12-4	TRBJ2-3	NA	CASSLSPAGTDTQYF
TRBV18	TRBJ2-3	NA	CASSDREDLSDTQYF
TRBV29-1	TRBJ2-3	NA	CSLRFGGGADTQYF
TRBV4-1	TRBJ2-3	NA	CASRQDPVGSTDTQYF
TRBV5-1	TRBJ2-2	NA	CASGLGLITGELFF
TRBV19	TRBJ2-1	NA	CASGSGGGNNEQFF
TRBV7-9	TRBJ2-7	NA	CASSSPSGTGYGVEQYF
TRBV20-1	TRBJ1-2	NA	CSARDAGDYGYTF
TRBV3-1	TRBJ1-1	NA	CASSQASGGRKEAFF
TRBV7-6	TRBJ2-3	NA	CASSPIPYKETDTQYF
TRBV20-1	TRBJ1-4	NA	CSVPRGGATNEKLFF
TRBV5-1	TRBJ2-1	NA	CASSQANEQFF
TRBV19	TRBJ2-1	NA	CASSIVGGNPYNEQFF
TRBV6-5	TRBJ1-1	NA	CASSPTYNTEAFF
TRBV4-2	TRBJ1-6	medium-sized	CASSHEQENSPLHF
TRBV5-1	TRBJ2-7	NA	CASSLSWGSYEQYF
TRBV27	TRBJ2-5	NA	CASSYFPGGETQYF
TRBV7-6	TRBJ2-7	NA	CASSLVIGAGYEQYF
TRBV11-2	TRBJ2-7	NA	CASSLTHEQYF
TRBV6-6	TRBJ1-4	NA	CASSPLGGANEKLFF
TRBV29-1	TRBJ2-2	NA	CSVEGASSGRAGELFF
TRBV5-1	TRBJ2-7	NA	CASSFGGISYEQYF